The present T cell receptor (beta chain) was sequenced within a study of identical twins. Overall study findings and caveats: The more abundant beta clonotypes in cord blood had fewer insertions, and memory repertoires did not show this.

One entry per CDR3 protein results from TCRdb running MiXCR on the 5' RACE reads. The table records approximately 550,000 distinct CDR3 sequences, about 22% of them present only once. As concerns this clonotype: Antigen specificity is unknown.

These same records also appear under a second study, on yellow fever vaccine responses in identical twins. That paper states: Each twin's T cell response to the vaccine was reported to look partly convergent and partly personalized.

This receptor was taken from a woman under 30 in good health. Sequencing input: CD4+ T cells sorted from blood.

The CDR3 here is CATSAAVYNEQFF. DNA of the CDR3: TGTGCCACCAGTGCGGCGGTCTACAATGAGCAGTTCTTC. This chain connects TRBV24-1 to TRBJ2-1; D ambiguous. V was shortened by 5 bases and J by 3 bases, with 7 bases between the two germline ends. Germline V gene data show CDR1 as KGHDR and CDR2 as SFDVKD. The CDR3 is 13 residues long.